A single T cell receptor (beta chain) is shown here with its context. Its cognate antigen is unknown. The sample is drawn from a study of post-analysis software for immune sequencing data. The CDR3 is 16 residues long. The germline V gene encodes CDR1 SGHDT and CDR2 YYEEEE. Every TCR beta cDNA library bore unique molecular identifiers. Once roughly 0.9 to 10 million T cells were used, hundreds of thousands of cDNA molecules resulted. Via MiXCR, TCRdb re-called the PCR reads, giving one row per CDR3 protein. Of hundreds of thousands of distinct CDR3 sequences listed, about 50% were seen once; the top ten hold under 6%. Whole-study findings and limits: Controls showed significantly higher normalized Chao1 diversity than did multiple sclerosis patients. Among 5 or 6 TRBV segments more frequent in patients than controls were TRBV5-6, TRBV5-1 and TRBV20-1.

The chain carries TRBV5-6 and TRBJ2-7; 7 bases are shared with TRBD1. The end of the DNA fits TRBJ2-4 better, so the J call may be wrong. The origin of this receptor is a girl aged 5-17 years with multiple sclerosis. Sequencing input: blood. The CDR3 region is CASSFRGLLAKNIQYF. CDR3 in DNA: TGTGCCAGCAGCTTCAGGGGGTTGCTAGCCAAAAACATTCAGTACTTC.